Given below is one T cell receptor beta chain in context. Its antigen is unknown. The source of the sample is a study of OX40 agonist ivuxolimab in advanced cancers. Study-wide background: Checkpoint inhibitors had been given previously to over 30% of patients. Findings and caveats of the study: The study did not work out the antigen specificity of the expanded peripheral T cells.

Data came from immunoSEQ multiplex PCR; TCRdb stores just in-frame clones and leaves some out. This sample has 55,000 to 75,000 clones, with around 80% found just once. V was pared by 3 bases and J by 2 bases, with 10 bases of the junction left unmatched. This CDR3 comprises 17 residues. Per germline, CDR1 MNHEY and CDR2 SMNVEV (reference sequence). The specimen comprised CD4+ or CD8+ T cells sorted from blood, sampled in a trial of the OX40 agonist ivuxolimab. This clonotype originated in an adult with an advanced solid tumor such as melanoma, head and neck, liver or kidney cancer. The chain has TRBV27 and TRBJ2-1; TRBD1 matches 7 bases. CDR3 amino acids: CASSLGTVEGPYNEQFF. DNA of the CDR3: TGTGCCAGCAGTTTGGGGACAGTCGAGGGCCCCTACAATGAGCAGTTCTTC.